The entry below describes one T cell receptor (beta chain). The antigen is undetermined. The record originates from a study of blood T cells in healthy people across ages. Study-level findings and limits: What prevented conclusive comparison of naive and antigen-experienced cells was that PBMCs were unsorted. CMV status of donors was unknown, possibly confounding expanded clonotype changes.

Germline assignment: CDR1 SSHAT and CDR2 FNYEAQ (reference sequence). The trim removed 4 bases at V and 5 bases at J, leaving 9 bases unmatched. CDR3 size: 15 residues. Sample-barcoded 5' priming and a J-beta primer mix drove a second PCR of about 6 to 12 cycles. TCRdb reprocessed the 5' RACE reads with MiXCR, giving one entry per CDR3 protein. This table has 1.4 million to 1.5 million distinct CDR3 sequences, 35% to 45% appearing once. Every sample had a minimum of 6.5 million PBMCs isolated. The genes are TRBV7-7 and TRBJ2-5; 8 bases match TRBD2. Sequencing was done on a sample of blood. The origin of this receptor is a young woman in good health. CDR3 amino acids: CASSSSRTSSETQYF. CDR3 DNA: TGTGCCAGCAGCTCCTCCAGGACTAGCTCGGAGACCCAGTACTTC. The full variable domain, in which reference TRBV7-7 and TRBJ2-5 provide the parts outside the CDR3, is GAGVSQSPRYKVTKRGQDVTLRCDPISSHATLYWYQQALGQGPEFLTYFNYEAQPDKSGLPSDRFSAERPEGSISTLTIQRTEQRDSAMYRCASSSSRTSSETQYFGPGTRLLVL.